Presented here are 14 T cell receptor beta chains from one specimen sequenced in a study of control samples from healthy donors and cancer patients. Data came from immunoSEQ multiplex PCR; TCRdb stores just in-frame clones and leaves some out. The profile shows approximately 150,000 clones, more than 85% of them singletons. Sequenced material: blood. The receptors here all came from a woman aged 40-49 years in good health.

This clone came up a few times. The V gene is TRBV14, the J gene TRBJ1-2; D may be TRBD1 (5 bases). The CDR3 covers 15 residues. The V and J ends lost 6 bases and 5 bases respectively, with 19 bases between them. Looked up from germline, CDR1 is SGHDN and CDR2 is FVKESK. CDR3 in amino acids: CASREAGAGKYGYTF. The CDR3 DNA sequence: TGTGCCAGCAGGGAAGCCGGGGCAGGGAAATATGGCTACACCTTC.

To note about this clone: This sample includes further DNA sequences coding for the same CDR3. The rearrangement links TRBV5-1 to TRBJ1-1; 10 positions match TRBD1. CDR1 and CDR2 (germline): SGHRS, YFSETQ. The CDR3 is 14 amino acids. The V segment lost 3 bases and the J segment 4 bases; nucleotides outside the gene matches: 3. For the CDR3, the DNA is TGCGCCAGCAGCTCAGGACAGGGGGGCACTGAAGCTTTCTTT. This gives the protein CASSSGQGGTEAFF. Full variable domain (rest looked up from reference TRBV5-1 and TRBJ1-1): KAGVTQTPRYLIKTRGQQVTLSCSPISGHRSVSWYQQTPGQGLQFLFEYFSETQRNKGNFPGRFSGRQFSNSRSEMNVSTLELGDSALYLCASSSGQGGTEAFFGQGTRLTVV.

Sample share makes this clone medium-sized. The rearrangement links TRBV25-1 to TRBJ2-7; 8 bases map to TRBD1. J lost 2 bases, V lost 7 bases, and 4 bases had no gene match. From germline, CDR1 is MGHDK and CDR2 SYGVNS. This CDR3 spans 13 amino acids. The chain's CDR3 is CASMTGETYEQYF. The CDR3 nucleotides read TGTGCCAGCATGACAGGGGAGACCTACGAGCAGTACTTC.

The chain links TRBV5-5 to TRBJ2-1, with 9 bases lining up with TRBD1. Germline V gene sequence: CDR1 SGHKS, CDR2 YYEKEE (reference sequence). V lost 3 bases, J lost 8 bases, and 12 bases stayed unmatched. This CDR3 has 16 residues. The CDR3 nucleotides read TGTGCCAGCAGCTGGGTGGGTGGACAGGGGTCCCATGAGCAGTTCTTC. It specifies CASSWVGGQGSHEQFF.

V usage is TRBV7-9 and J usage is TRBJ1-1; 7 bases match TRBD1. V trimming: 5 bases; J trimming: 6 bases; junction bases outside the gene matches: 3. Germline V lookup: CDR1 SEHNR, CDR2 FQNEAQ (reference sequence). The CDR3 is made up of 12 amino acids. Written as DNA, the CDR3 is TGTGCCAGCAGCGCCGGACAGGCTGAAGCTTTCTTT. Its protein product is CASSAGQAEAFF.

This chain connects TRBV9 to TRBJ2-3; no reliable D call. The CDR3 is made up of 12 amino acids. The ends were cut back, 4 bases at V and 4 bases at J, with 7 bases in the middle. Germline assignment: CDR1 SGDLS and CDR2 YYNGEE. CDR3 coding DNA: TGTGCCAGCAGCACCCAATCAGATACGCAGTATTTT. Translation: CASSTQSDTQYF.

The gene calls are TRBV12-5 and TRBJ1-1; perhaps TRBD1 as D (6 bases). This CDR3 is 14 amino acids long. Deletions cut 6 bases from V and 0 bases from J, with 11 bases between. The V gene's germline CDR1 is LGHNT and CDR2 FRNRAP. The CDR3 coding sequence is TGTGCTAGTGGGGCCGGGACAATGAACACTGAAGCTTTCTTT. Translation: CASGAGTMNTEAFF.

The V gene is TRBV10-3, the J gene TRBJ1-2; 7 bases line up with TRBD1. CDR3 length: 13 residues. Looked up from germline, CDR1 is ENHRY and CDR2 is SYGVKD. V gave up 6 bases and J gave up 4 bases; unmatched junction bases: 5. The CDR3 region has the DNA TGTGCCATCAGCCCAGGGGGATTCTATGGCTACACCTTC. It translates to CAISPGGFYGYTF.

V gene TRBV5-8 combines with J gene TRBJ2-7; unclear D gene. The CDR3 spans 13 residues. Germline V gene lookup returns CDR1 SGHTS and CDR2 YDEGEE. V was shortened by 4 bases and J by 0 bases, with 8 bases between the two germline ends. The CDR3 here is CASSLFVSYEQYF. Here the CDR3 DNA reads TGTGCCAGCAGCCTTTTCGTCTCCTACGAGCAGTACTTC.

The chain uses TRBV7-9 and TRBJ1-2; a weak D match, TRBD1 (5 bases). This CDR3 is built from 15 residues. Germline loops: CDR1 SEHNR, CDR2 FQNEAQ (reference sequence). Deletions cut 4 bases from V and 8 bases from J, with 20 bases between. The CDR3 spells CASSSWGRSLGGYTF. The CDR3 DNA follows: TGTGCCAGCAGCTCTTGGGGACGGAGCTTGGGCGGCTACACCTTC.

CDR3 in DNA: TGTGCCAGCAGCTCGAGGACACTCTATGGCTACACCTTC. Protein sequence: CASSSRTLYGYTF. V usage is TRBV5-6 and J usage is TRBJ1-2, with a weak D call TRBD1 (5 bases). Germline assignment: CDR1 SGHDT and CDR2 YYEEEE. This CDR3 is 13 amino acids long. V was pared by 3 bases and J by 4 bases, with 10 bases between.

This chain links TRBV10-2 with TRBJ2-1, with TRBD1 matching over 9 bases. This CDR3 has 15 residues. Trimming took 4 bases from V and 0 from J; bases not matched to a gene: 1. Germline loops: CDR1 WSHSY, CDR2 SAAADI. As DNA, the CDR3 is TGCGCCAGCAGTGGACAGGGGGGCTCCTACAATGAGCAGTTCTTC. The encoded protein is CASSGQGGSYNEQFF.

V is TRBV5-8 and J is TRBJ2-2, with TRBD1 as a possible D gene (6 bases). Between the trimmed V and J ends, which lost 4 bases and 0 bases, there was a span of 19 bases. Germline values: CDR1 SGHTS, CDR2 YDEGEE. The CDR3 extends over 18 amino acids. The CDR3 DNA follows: TGTGCCAGCAGCACGAACAGGGTCGGCGGGCCGAACACCGGGGAGCTGTTTTTT. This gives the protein CASSTNRVGGPNTGELFF.

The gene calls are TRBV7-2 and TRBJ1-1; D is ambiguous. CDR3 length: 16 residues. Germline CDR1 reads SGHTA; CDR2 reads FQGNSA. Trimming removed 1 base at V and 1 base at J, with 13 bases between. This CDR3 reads CASSLDGEGRNTEAFF. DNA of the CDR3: TGTGCCAGCAGCTTAGACGGGGAAGGGAGGAACACTGAAGCTTTCTTT.